Here is one T cell receptor (beta chain) with its context. Its antigen is unknown. This entry belongs to a study of vaccination and CD4 T cells after COVID-19. Sample treatment: approximately 11-day PBMC culture with coronavirus spike peptide pools or control peptides (ViraFEST assay). CD4+ T cells that had been cultured provided DNA sequenced with the Oncomine TCR Beta short-read assay. TCRdb re-derived calls from the PCR reads in MiXCR, one entry per CDR3 protein. The sample contains about 20,000 distinct CDR3 sequences, 55% to 70% of which appear only once. The source material was CD4+ T cells from blood, cultured in vitro, sampled after SARS-CoV-2 vaccination. The origin of this receptor is a human donor who had recovered from COVID-19.

CDR3 region: CASSLLDSNYGYTF. The CDR3 bases are TGTGCCAGCAGCCTGTTGGACAGTAACTATGGCTACACCTTC. The gene calls are TRBV5-5 and TRBJ1-2, with TRBD1 as a possible D gene (6 bases). CDR3 length equals 14 residues. The V and J ends lost 4 bases and 1 base respectively, with 11 bases between them. Germline V gene lookup returns CDR1 SGHKS and CDR2 YYEKEE (reference sequence).